The subject of this entry is one T cell receptor beta chain. This entry comes from a study of T cells in tumors after PD-1 blockade. V lost 5 bases and J lost 3, with 17 bases in between. Germline V lookup: CDR1 SGHVS, CDR2 FNYEAQ. This CDR3 comprises 16 residues. Clones were sequenced by immunoSEQ multiplex PCR, and TCRdb holds only the in-frame ones, with some missing. The sample carries 60,000 or so clones, around 77% recorded once. The sequencing here drew on PBMCs, taken before anti-PD-1 treatment. The sequence was obtained from a human donor with basal cell carcinoma. The V call is TRBV7-6, the J call TRBJ1-3, with a tentative D call TRBD1 (6 bases). The CDR3 nucleotides read TGTGCCAGCAGCCCCGGGAACAGGGATCTTGGAAACACCATATATTTT. As protein: CASSPGNRDLGNTIYF.